Below, 5 T cell receptor beta chains from the same sample are listed, as sequenced in a study of beta chain features in type 1 diabetes. Reverse transcription of all isolated RNA meant that expressed TCRB transcripts were sequenced. Produced via immunoSEQ multiplex PCR; TCRdb's table is partial and in-frame only. The sample records a few hundred thousand clones, approximately 31% being singletons. The sequenced sample consisted of naive CD4+ T cells from blood. These receptors were taken from a young man in good health.

Only a few counts were recorded for this clone. The chain links TRBV18 to TRBJ2-1; D remains unclear. This CDR3 has 11 amino acids. V was shortened by 2 bases and J by 7 bases, with 3 bases between the two germline ends. Germline V gives CDR1 KGHSH, CDR2 LQKENI. For the CDR3, the DNA is TGTGCCAGCTCACCAAAAAATGAGCAGTTCTTC. It codes for CASSPKNEQFF.

This clone was recorded a few times. The rearrangement joins TRBV15 to TRBJ2-5; 7 nucleotides match TRBD1. Germline V gives CDR1 LNHNV, CDR2 YYDKDF (reference sequence). V gave up 0 bases and J gave up 4 bases; unmatched junction bases: 8. The CDR3 runs to 16 residues. The CDR3, as DNA: TGTGCCACCAGCAGAGACCCGACAGGGACGTTAGAGACCCAGTACTTC. Translating it yields CATSRDPTGTLETQYF.

V usage is TRBV7-9 and J usage is TRBJ1-5; TRBD1 aligns across 9 bases. The V gene end was trimmed by 3 bases and the J gene end by 7 bases; junction bases not matched to a gene: 4. This CDR3 comprises 14 residues. CDR1 is SEHNR, CDR2 FQNEAQ, per germline (reference sequence). As DNA, the CDR3 is TGTGCCAGCAGCTTGGGACAGGGCGGGCAGCCCCAGCATTTT. Residues: CASSLGQGGQPQHF.

This clone has a handful of counts. The chain couples TRBV4-3 to TRBJ2-5; possibly TRBD1 for D (5 bases). The CDR3 length is 15 residues. The V gene's germline CDR1 is LGHNA and CDR2 YSLEER. Trimming removed 1 base at V and 5 bases at J, with 14 bases between. The CDR3 region is CASSQVQDPGETQYF. The CDR3, as DNA: TGCGCCAGCAGCCAAGTCCAGGACCCAGGGGAGACCCAGTACTTC.

V is TRBV13 and J is TRBJ2-5; no firm D call. Trimming took off 2 bases at V and 3 bases at J, with 7 bases between the two ends. The CDR3 length is 13 residues. CDR1 and CDR2 (germline): PRHDT, FYEKMQ (reference sequence). The CDR3 loop reads CASSLLAEETQYF. The CDR3 DNA reads as TGTGCCAGCAGCTTATTGGCAGAAGAGACCCAGTACTTC.